This TCR beta chain was identified during a study of blood T cells in healthy people across ages (dated by TCRdb to the mid-2010s). Study-level background: In model experiments, template switching captured roughly one uniquely barcoded TCR beta cDNA molecule for every two T cells. Age-related changes in TCR beta repertoire diversity were measured in the study by deep sequencing normalized with unique cDNA molecular identifiers. Donors were grouped into four age groups: young (average about 15 years), middle-aged (roughly 37), aged (around 60) and long-lived (around 80). To avoid experimental bias, donors of different ages were spread randomly across the sequencing lanes. Using the same blood draw, the study looked at two additional independent replicas of 1 million unique cDNA reads for two donors, one aged 18 to 30 and the other aged 80 or older.

The paper's findings and limits, for the study overall: Compared with the aged group, more naive CD4+ T cells, fewer expanded clones and increased TCR diversity were shown by the long-lived group, suggesting age selection. Estimates of total diversity based on one million sequenced T cells were regarded as lower bounds and as underestimates. As age increased, observed TCR beta diversity per million T cells dropped in a roughly linear way, and a significant reduction was already evident by age about 40. Because donor CMV infection status was unknown, age-related changes in expanded clonotypes were potentially confounded. Conclusive comparison of naive and antigen-experienced compartments was prevented by the profiling of bulk unsorted PBMCs. There was a strong correlation between observed TCR beta diversity and the percentage of naive T cells measured by flow cytometry.

Donors were roughly 40 systemically healthy Caucasian individuals from Russia aged roughly 6 to 90 years. Each donor gave ten milliliters of peripheral blood, drawn into EDTA-treated Vacutainer tubes. Ficoll-Paque density-gradient centrifugation was used to isolate PBMCs, with at least 7 million per sample. Total RNA, at least 6 micrograms per sample, was extracted from PBMCs with Trizol reagent. For every donor, flow cytometry on a PBMC aliquot measured the percentage of naive CD45RAhigh/CD27high T cells. This clonotype was seen only a few times. Its antigen remains undetermined. One base away there is no much larger clone; base qualities are not given. The library came from 5' RACE. Sequencing was performed on an Illumina HiSeq 2500. A second roughly 6 to 12 cycle PCR used a sample-barcoded 5' primer and a J-beta primer mix. A template-switch 5' adaptor carrying 12 random nucleotides introduced a unique molecular identifier onto each TCR beta cDNA molecule. Each sample yielded at least 2.5 million CDR3-containing paired-end reads. All of the RNA was converted into first-strand cDNA using the Mint cDNA synthesis kit, with a TRBC-specific oligonucleotide serving as the primer. Following uracil-DNA glycosylase treatment, all cDNA underwent a first 18-cycle PCR with the universal primers M1SS and BC2_uni_R. Regarding the original processing steps: Each sample was normalized by randomly selecting 1 million high-quality reads, each carrying a distinct molecular identifier. Reads with shared molecular identifiers were discarded instead of being binned into consensus sequences. MiTCR, run with a Q25 quality threshold and the strictest error-elimination algorithm, handled CDR3 identification, clonotype clustering and error correction. A nonparametric unseen species model with Euler transformation was used to estimate lower-bound total TCR beta diversity. TCRdb cleaned the public reads at Q25 with fastp, built clones with MiXCR and kept in-frame beta chains. For every CDR3 protein sequence, its rows merge into one entry that carries the most common genes and DNA. TCRdb, not the original authors, processed these V and J calls. In all, the sample holds hundreds of thousands of distinct CDR3 sequences, and 35% to 45% of those were seen once. The top ten constitute 20% of the sample.

Sequences LGHNA (CDR1) and YSLEER (CDR2) are obtained from the germline V gene. CDR3 length: 16 amino acids, cysteine to phenylalanine. The sequence is cut down to CDR3 DNA, 48 bases in frame from base 1. V is pruned by 0 bases and J by 4 bases, leaving 4 bases of the junction without a gene match. The clonotype originates from a woman in her fifties or sixties in good health. The V gene is TRBV4-3 and the J gene is TRBJ2-1; 9 bases in between match TRBD2. The sequenced sample consisted of blood. The DNA reads as follows: TGCGCCAGCAGCCAAGATGCTAGCGGGACTTACAATGAGCAGTTCTTC. This translates into CASSQDASGTYNEQFF.